A single sample gave rise to the 14 T cell receptor beta chains below, sequenced in a study of identical twins. TCRdb fed the 5' RACE reads into MiXCR, producing one record per CDR3 protein. The sample lists roughly 1,500,000 distinct CDR3 sequences; less than 40% were seen once. Sequenced input: cord blood. The source is a newborn girl in good health.

The chain links TRBV27 to TRBJ1-2, with 8 bases that match TRBD1. Losses at the gene ends were 5 bases for V and 3 bases for J; bases not matched to a gene: 11. The germline V gene encodes CDR1 MNHEY and CDR2 SMNVEV (reference sequence). This CDR3 is built from 16 residues. CDR3 in DNA: TGTGCCAGCAGTATGACAGGGGATAATGCTTACTATGGCTACACCTTC. This translates into CASSMTGDNAYYGYTF.

V is TRBV27 and J is TRBJ2-7; TRBD2 might be the D (7 bases). Germline V gene sequence: CDR1 MNHEY, CDR2 SMNVEV (reference sequence). Trimming took 3 bases from V and 3 from J, leaving 12 bases between them. The CDR3 extends over 14 amino acids. In DNA form, the CDR3 reads TGTGCCAGCAGTTTCAAGGGGGACTACTACGAGCAGTACTTC. Translated, it gives CASSFKGDYYEQYF.

V and J are TRBV20-1 and TRBJ1-6, with D hard to call. Germline CDR1 and CDR2: DFQATT and SNEGSKA (reference sequence). Trimming took 2 bases from V and 0 from J, leaving 17 bases between them. This CDR3 region has 18 residues. The DNA of the CDR3 is TGCAGTGCTAGAAGGGAGGCCAGGTCGAGCTCCTATAATTCACCCCTCCACTTT. Translating it yields CSARREARSSSYNSPLHF.

The chain recombines TRBV3-1 with TRBJ2-1, with TRBD2 identical over 8 bases. V lost 4 bases and J lost 10; bases outside the gene matches: 9. The CDR3 length is 14 residues. Germline CDR1 and CDR2: LGHDT and YNNKEL (reference sequence). The CDR3 DNA sequence: TGTGCCAGCAGCCGAAGGACTAGCACCCACGAGCAGTTCTTC. Translating it yields CASSRRTSTHEQFF.

Many counts were recorded for this clonotype. The chain is built from TRBV2 and TRBJ1-2; no firm D call. The germline gives CDR1 SNHLY, CDR2 FYNNEI. The CDR3 has 13 residues. Trimming removed 3 bases from V and 4 bases from J, with 9 bases in between. The chain's CDR3 is CASSDAPTYGYTF. The CDR3 DNA sequence: TGTGCCAGCAGTGATGCACCCACCTATGGCTACACCTTC.

This clonotype was counted only a few times. One end of the junction does not line up with germline, which may come from a read error. The chain is built from TRBV7-2 and TRBJ2-4, with 9 bases lining up with TRBD2. The J call is in doubt because the DNA end fits TRBJ2-7 better. Per germline, CDR1 SGHTA and CDR2 FQGNSA. CDR3 length: 15 amino acids. The CDR3 region has the DNA TGTGTCAGCAGCTTAGCGGGGGTAGGATTCTACGAGCAGTACTTC. Translation: CVSSLAGVGFYEQYF.

This clonotype was found many times. The rearrangement links TRBV28 to TRBJ2-4; 8 bases align to TRBD1. Looked up from germline, CDR1 is MDHEN and CDR2 is SYDVKM. V lost 2 bases and J lost 3; bases outside the gene matches: 6. The CDR3 covers 16 residues. CDR3 loop: CASSLQGTGFKNIQYF. The CDR3 DNA reads as TGTGCCAGCAGTTTACAGGGGACAGGATTCAAAAACATTCAGTACTTC.

J is TRBJ1-1 and V is TRBV29-1; 8 positions agree with TRBD1. V trimming: 4 bases; J trimming: 3 bases; junction bases outside the gene matches: 10. CDR1 and CDR2 from the germline V gene are SQVTM and ANQGSEA. This CDR3 is 15 amino acids long. The CDR3 sequence is CSVVPGQGLYTEAFF. The CDR3 DNA follows: TGCAGCGTTGTCCCCGGACAGGGTCTGTACACTGAAGCTTTCTTT.

This chain uses TRBV7-2 with TRBJ2-5; 9 nucleotides align to TRBD2. The V and J ends lost 7 bases and 2 bases, in that order; junction bases with no gene match: 5. CDR3 size: 14 residues. Germline CDR1 is SGHTA and CDR2 is FQGNSA. The CDR3 coding sequence is TGTGCCAGCATGCCGGGACTAGCACAAGAGACCCAGTACTTC. Protein product: CASMPGLAQETQYF.

The V and J genes are TRBV12-3 or TRBV12-4 and TRBJ1-5; D gene uncertain. Trimming pared 2 bases from V and 3 bases from J, leaving 11 bases between. The CDR3 totals 15 residues. The CDR3 sequence is CASSLIGRDNQPQHF. The CDR3 DNA sequence: TGTGCCAGCAGTTTAATAGGGAGGGACAATCAGCCCCAGCATTTT.

This chain links TRBV27 with TRBJ2-6, with D perhaps assigned TRBD1 or TRBD2 (5 bases each). The CDR3 extends over 16 amino acids. CDR1 and CDR2 from the germline V gene are MNHEY and SMNVEV (reference sequence). Trimming pared 3 bases from V and 2 bases from J, leaving 11 bases between. CDR3: CASSFGLGAGANVLTF. In DNA form, the CDR3 reads TGTGCCAGCAGTTTTGGTTTGGGGGCTGGGGCCAACGTCCTGACTTTC.

The chain links TRBV20-1 to TRBJ2-3; tentatively, D is TRBD2 (5 bases). The V end was cut by 7 bases, the J end by 5 bases, with 19 bases between. In germline, CDR1 is DFQATT, CDR2 SNEGSKA (reference sequence). This CDR3 spans 14 amino acids. CDR3 amino acids: CSVPPRKRVDTQYF. DNA for the CDR3: TGCAGTGTACCGCCTAGGAAGAGGGTAGATACGCAGTATTTT.

The table lists this clonotype with a few counts. The gene calls are TRBV9 and TRBJ2-5, with a weak D call TRBD1 (6 bases). Trimming shortened V by 4 bases and J by 0 bases, and 10 bases separated the two germline ends. The CDR3 totals 14 residues. CDR1 and CDR2 from the germline V gene are SGDLS and YYNGEE. The CDR3 DNA reads TGTGCCAGCAGCACAGGGCCGGACCAAGAGACCCAGTACTTC. This gives the protein CASSTGPDQETQYF.

This clonotype was recorded many times. The gene calls are TRBV29-1 and TRBJ2-6, with D hard to call. Germline V CDR1 and CDR2: SQVTM, ANQGSEA. V lost 7 bases, J lost 4 bases, and 11 bases lay in between. CDR3 size: 13 residues. The CDR3 coding sequence is TGCAGCGCTCACAAGGTGGGGGCCAACGTCCTGACTTTC. The encoded protein is CSAHKVGANVLTF.